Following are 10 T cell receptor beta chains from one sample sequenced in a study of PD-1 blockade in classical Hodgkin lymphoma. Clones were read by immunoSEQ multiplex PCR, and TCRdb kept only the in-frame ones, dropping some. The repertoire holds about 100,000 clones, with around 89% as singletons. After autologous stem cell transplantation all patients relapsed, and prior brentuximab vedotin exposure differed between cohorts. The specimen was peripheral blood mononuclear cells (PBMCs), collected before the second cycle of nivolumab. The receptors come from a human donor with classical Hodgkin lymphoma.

The chain's CDR3 is CASSGTRNTIYF. The CDR3 DNA reads as TGTGCCAGCAGCGGAACGAGAAACACCATATATTTT. The chain combines TRBV9 with TRBJ1-3, with D uncertain. The germline gives CDR1 SGDLS, CDR2 YYNGEE. Between the trimmed V and J ends, which lost 3 bases and 5 bases, there was a span of 6 bases. The CDR3 loop spans 12 amino acids.

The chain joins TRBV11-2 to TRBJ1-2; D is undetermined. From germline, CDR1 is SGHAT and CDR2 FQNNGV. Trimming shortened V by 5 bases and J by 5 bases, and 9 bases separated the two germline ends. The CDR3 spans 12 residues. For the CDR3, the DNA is TGTGCCAGCAGCACTAATCTTTATGGCTACACCTTC. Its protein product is CASSTNLYGYTF.

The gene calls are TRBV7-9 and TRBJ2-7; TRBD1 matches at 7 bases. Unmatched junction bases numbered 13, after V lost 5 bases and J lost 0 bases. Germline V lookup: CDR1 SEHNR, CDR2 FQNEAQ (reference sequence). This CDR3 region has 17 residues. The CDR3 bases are TGTGCCAGCAGCCACGCTCCCCGGACAGGCGTCTCCTACGAGCAGTACTTC. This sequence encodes CASSHAPRTGVSYEQYF.

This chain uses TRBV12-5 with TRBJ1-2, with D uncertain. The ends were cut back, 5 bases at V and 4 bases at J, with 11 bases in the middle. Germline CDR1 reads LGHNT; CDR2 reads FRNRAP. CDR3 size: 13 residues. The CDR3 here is CASGTENGYGYTF. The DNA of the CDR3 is TGTGCTAGTGGTACAGAGAATGGCTATGGCTACACCTTC.

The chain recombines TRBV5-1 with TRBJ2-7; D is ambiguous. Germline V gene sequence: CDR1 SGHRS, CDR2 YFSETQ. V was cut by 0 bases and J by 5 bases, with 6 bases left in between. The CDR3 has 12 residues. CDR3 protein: CASSLVSDEQYF. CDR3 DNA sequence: TGCGCCAGCAGCTTGGTATCCGACGAGCAGTACTTC.

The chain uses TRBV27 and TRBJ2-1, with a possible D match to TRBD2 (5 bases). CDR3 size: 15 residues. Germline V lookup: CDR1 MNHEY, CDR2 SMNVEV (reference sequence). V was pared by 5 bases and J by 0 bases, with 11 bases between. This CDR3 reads CASSPDFSSYNEQFF. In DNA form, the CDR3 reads TGTGCCAGCAGTCCGGACTTTAGCTCCTACAATGAGCAGTTCTTC.

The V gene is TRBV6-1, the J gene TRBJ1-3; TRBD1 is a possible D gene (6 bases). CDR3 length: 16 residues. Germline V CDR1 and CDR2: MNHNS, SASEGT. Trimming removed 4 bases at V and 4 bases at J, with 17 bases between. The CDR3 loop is CASSVTGWIPGNTIYF. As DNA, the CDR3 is TGTGCCAGCAGTGTTACAGGGTGGATTCCCGGAAACACCATATATTTT.

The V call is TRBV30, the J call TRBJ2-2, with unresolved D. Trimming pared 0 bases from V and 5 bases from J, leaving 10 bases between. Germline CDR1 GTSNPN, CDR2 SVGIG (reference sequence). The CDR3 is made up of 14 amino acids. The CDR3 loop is CAWSVTFSTGELFF. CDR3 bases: TGTGCCTGGAGTGTTACCTTTTCGACCGGGGAGCTGTTTTTT.

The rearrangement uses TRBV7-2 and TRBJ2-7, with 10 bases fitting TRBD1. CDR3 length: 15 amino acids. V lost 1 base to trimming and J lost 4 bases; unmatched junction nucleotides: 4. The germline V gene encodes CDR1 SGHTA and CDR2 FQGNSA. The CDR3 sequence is CASSLVAGQGYEQYF. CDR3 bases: TGTGCCAGCAGCTTAGTAGCGGGACAGGGGTACGAGCAGTACTTC.

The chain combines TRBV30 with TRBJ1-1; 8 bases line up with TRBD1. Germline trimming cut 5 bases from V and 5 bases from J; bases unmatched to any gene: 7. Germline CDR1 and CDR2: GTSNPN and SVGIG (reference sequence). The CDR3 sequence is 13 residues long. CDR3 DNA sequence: TGTGCCTGGTCCAGACAGGGGCGGACTGAAGCTTTCTTT. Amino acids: CAWSRQGRTEAFF.